The entry that follows covers one TCR beta chain sequence. Its cognate antigen is unknown. These data belong to a study of vaccination and CD4 T cells after COVID-19. Study-wide context: The study enrolled six male and four female convalescents, two of whom were Hispanic.

Trimming at V came to 6 bases and at J to 3 bases, leaving 17 bases not matched to a gene. This CDR3 is 17 amino acids long. Looked up from germline, CDR1 is DFQATT and CDR2 is SNEGSKA (reference sequence). Researchers used the Oncomine TCR Beta short-read assay to sequence DNA from cultured CD4+ T cells. TCRdb independently ran MiXCR on the PCR reads; one entry per CDR3 protein. The sample has about 19,000 distinct CDR3 sequences, roughly 48% seen once. Treatment in this sample: roughly 10-day PBMC culture with coronavirus spike peptide pools or control peptides (ViraFEST assay). IL-2 at about 10 IU/ml and peptide pools at roughly 11 ug/ml were added to PBMCs cultured at two million per well.

This sequence joins TRBV20-1 and TRBJ2-7; 10 bases fit TRBD1. This sequence originates from a human donor who had recovered from COVID-19. Sample: CD4+ T cells from blood, cultured in vitro, taken before SARS-CoV-2 vaccination. The CDR3 sequence is CSAPETGGRINFYEQYF. CDR3 in DNA: TGCAGTGCCCCAGAGACAGGGGGCAGAATAAATTTCTACGAGCAGTACTTC.